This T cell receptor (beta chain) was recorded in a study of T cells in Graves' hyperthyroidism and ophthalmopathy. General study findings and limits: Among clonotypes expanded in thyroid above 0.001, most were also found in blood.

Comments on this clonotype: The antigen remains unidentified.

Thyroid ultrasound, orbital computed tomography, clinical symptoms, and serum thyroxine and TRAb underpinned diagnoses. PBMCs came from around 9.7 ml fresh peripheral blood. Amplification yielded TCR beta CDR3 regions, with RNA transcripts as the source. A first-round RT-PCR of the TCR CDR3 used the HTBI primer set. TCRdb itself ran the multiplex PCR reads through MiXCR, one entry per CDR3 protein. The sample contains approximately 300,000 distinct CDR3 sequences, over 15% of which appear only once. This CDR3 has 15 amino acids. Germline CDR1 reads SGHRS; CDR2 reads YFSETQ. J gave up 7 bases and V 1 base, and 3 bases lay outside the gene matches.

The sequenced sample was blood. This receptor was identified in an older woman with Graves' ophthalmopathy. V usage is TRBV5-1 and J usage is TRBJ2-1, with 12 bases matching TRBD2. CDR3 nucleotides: TGCGCCAGCAGCTTGCAACTAGCGGGAGGAAATGAGCAGTTCTTC. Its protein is CASSLQLAGGNEQFF.